What follows are 21 T cell receptor beta chains derived from one specimen sequenced in a study of graft-versus-host responses after intestinal transplantation. No antigen has been assigned to these receptors. Assay: immunoSEQ multiplex PCR; the TCRdb copy retains only in-frame clones and omits some. The sample has just over 95,000 clones, more than 85% seen once; the top ten hold approximately 0.18%. The sequencing used unstimulated CD4+ T cells sorted from spleen or lymph node cells, collected before intestinal transplant. The receptors come from a human donor who received an intestinal transplant.

The chain employs TRBV2 and TRBJ2-2; 8 bases are a match to TRBD2. Germline-derived CDR1 and CDR2 are SNHLY and FYNNEI. Trimming took 4 bases from V and 1 from J; bases not matched to a gene: 8. CDR3 size: 17 residues. CDR3 in amino acids: CASSVVSAGGNTGELFF. CDR3 nucleotide sequence: TGTGCCAGCAGTGTTGTCTCGGCGGGGGGGAACACCGGGGAGCTGTTTTTT.

This clone came up a few times. The chain combines TRBV10-3 with TRBJ1-1; TRBD1 might be the D (6 bases). The length of the CDR3 is 14 residues. The germline V and J ends were trimmed by 0 bases and 1 base, with 6 bases remaining between them. Germline values: CDR1 ENHRY, CDR2 SYGVKD. CDR3 nucleotide sequence: TGTGCCATCAGTGAGTCGACAGGGAACACTGAAGCTTTCTTT. This sequence encodes CAISESTGNTEAFF.

The CDR3 is CASSLVGGEQFF. The CDR3 nucleotides are TGCGCCAGCAGCTTGGTGGGGGGAGAGCAGTTCTTC. The rearrangement joins TRBV5-1 to TRBJ2-1; D perhaps matches TRBD2 (6 bases). Between the trimmed V and J ends, which lost 0 bases and 10 bases, there was a span of 8 bases. This CDR3 comprises 12 residues. CDR1 and CDR2 from the germline V gene are SGHRS and YFSETQ.

This clone was counted a single time. The rearrangement links TRBV5-1 to TRBJ2-2, with 9 bases aligning to TRBD2. Germline V gene sequence: CDR1 SGHRS, CDR2 YFSETQ. There are 20 residues in the CDR3. With 1 base clipped from V and 4 bases from J, the junction kept 17 bases outside the gene matches. DNA of the CDR3: TGCGCCAGCAGCTTGCCCCCTAGCGGGATTATCTTGGGCGGCACCGGGGAGCTGTTTTTT. Protein: CASSLPPSGIILGGTGELFF.

CDR3 sequence (DNA): TGTGCCAGCAGCCATTTCGGGACAGGGTCATCCACAGATACGCAGTATTTT. It encodes CASSHFGTGSSTDTQYF. The V and J genes are TRBV4-2 and TRBJ2-3; 9 bases are a match to TRBD1. The V and J ends lost 3 bases and 2 bases, in that order; junction bases with no gene match: 9. Germline assignment: CDR1 LGHNA and CDR2 YNFKEQ. This CDR3 spans 17 amino acids.

This rearrangement joins TRBV2 to TRBJ1-2, with D unresolved. From germline, CDR1 is SNHLY and CDR2 FYNNEI. The CDR3 runs 13 residues. Trimming took off 6 bases at V and 4 bases at J, with 12 bases between the two ends. The CDR3 sequence is CASSPTILYGYTF. The CDR3 DNA follows: TGTGCCAGCAGCCCCACCATACTCTATGGCTACACCTTC.

The chain employs TRBV6-5 and TRBJ2-3; TRBD2 agrees at 7 bases. The germline V gene has CDR1 MNHEY and CDR2 SVGAGI. V was pared by 4 bases and J by 0 bases, with 1 base of the junction left unmatched. This CDR3 has 14 residues. The CDR3 DNA sequence: TGTGCCAGCAGTTTGCGGGAGAGCACAGATACGCAGTATTTT. Protein: CASSLRESTDTQYF.

The chain employs TRBV10-2 and TRBJ2-7, with 10 bases matching TRBD2. CDR1 is WSHSY and CDR2 is SAAADI in the germline V gene. The ends lost 4 bases at V and 2 bases at J; junction bases unmatched: 5. This CDR3 has 15 amino acids. The CDR3 here is CASSGAGGPPYEQYF. The CDR3 nucleotides are TGCGCCAGCAGTGGAGCGGGAGGGCCTCCCTACGAGCAGTACTTC.

The chain combines TRBV7-8 with TRBJ1-1, with 7 bases identical to TRBD1. The CDR3 loop spans 16 amino acids. Per the germline V gene, CDR1 is SGHVS and CDR2 is FQNEAQ. The J segment lost 2 bases and the V segment lost 5 bases, leaving 11 bases of the junction unmatched. Here the CDR3 DNA reads TGTGCCAGCAGCCTAAATCCCGGGACAGCTAACACTGAAGCTTTCTTT. This translates into CASSLNPGTANTEAFF.

The chain couples TRBV25-1 to TRBJ2-2; 7 bases are a match to TRBD1. The junction had 7 bases not matched to a gene; V was cut back by 6 bases and J by 6 bases. CDR1 is MGHDK, CDR2 SYGVNS, per germline. The CDR3 runs to 14 residues. The CDR3 nucleotides read TGTGCCAGCAGAGGGGGCAGCCGATCCGGGGAGCTGTTTTTT. It codes for CASRGGSRSGELFF.

The genes are TRBV7-2 and TRBJ2-7; D is ambiguous. Per germline, CDR1 SGHTA and CDR2 FQGNSA. With 5 bases removed from V and 3 bases from J, the gap between germline ends came to 17 bases. This CDR3 is 15 amino acids long. CDR3 bases: TGTGCCAGCAGCCCCCCGTTTAGGCGGCTCTACGAGCAGTACTTC. This translates into CASSPPFRRLYEQYF.

J is TRBJ1-3 and V is TRBV10-3, with TRBD1 matching 7 bases. After removal of 6 bases from V and 4 bases from J, the junction contained 6 bases not matched to a gene. CDR1 and CDR2 from the germline V gene are ENHRY and SYGVKD. The CDR3 runs to 14 residues. The CDR3 DNA reads as TGTGCCATCAGAAACTTGGACAGGGGAAACACCATATATTTT. This encodes CAIRNLDRGNTIYF.

V is TRBV5-1 and J is TRBJ2-7; 8 bases are shared with TRBD2. This CDR3 is built from 16 residues. The V segment lost 0 bases and the J segment 0 bases; nucleotides outside the gene matches: 5. CDR1 and CDR2 (germline): SGHRS, YFSETQ. CDR3 protein: CASSLGVTSDSYEQYF. The CDR3 region has the DNA TGCGCCAGCAGCTTGGGCGTGACTAGCGACTCCTACGAGCAGTACTTC. The variable domain in full, completed from reference TRBV5-1 and TRBJ2-7, reads KAGVTQTPRYLIKTRGQQVTLSCSPISGHRSVSWYQQTPGQGLQFLFEYFSETQRNKGNFPGRFSGRQFSNSRSEMNVSTLELGDSALYLCASSLGVTSDSYEQYFGPGTRLTVT.

The chain uses TRBV5-1 and TRBJ2-7, with D possibly TRBD1 on 5 matching bases. In germline, CDR1 is SGHRS, CDR2 YFSETQ. The ends were cut back, 1 base at V and 4 bases at J, with 12 bases in the middle. This CDR3 is built from 14 residues. As DNA, the CDR3 is TGCGCCAGCAGCTTGCAAAAGGGGCGTTACGAGCAGTACTTC. As protein: CASSLQKGRYEQYF.

This clone has just one count. This sequence joins TRBV29-1 and TRBJ1-2; D perhaps matches TRBD1 (6 bases). The CDR3 length is 13 residues. Germline V gene data show CDR1 as SQVTM and CDR2 as ANQGSEA. Trimming stripped 5 bases from V and 4 bases from J, with 14 bases between. The CDR3 DNA sequence: TGCAGCGTTTTTTGGGCAGGGGCCTATGGCTACACCTTC. Encoded protein: CSVFWAGAYGYTF.

The gene calls are TRBV5-1 and TRBJ1-5; the match to TRBD1 covers 7 bases. V dropped 4 bases and J dropped 7; count of bases not matched to a gene: 5. The CDR3 length is 13 residues. CDR1 SGHRS and CDR2 YFSETQ come from the germline V gene. DNA for the CDR3: TGCGCCAGCAGCCACGACAGGGACCAGCCCCAGCATTTT. The encoded protein is CASSHDRDQPQHF.

The chain carries TRBV7-2 and TRBJ1-1; perhaps TRBD1 as D (5 bases). This CDR3 contains 15 residues. The V end was cut by 1 base, the J end by 0 bases, with 9 bases between. Per germline, CDR1 SGHTA and CDR2 FQGNSA. The DNA for the CDR3 is TGTGCCAGCAGCTTAGTGGCAGGGATGAACACTGAAGCTTTCTTT. Protein: CASSLVAGMNTEAFF.

This clone has only one observation. V usage is TRBV19 and J usage is TRBJ2-1; D might be TRBD1 (6 bases). The V and J ends lost 6 bases and 1 base respectively, with 10 bases between them. Per germline, CDR1 LNHDA and CDR2 SQIVND (reference sequence). The CDR3 contains 14 residues. CDR3 DNA: TGTGCCAGTAGACCACAGGGATCCTACAATGAGCAGTTCTTC. Amino acid sequence: CASRPQGSYNEQFF.

This chain uses TRBV19 with TRBJ2-4, with 8 positions matching TRBD1. Germline-derived CDR1 and CDR2 are LNHDA and SQIVND (reference sequence). This CDR3 is built from 14 residues. V dropped 6 bases and J dropped 3; count of bases not matched to a gene: 4. The CDR3 DNA is TGTGCCAGTAGCGTTACAGGGGGCAAAAACATTCAGTACTTC. Protein: CASSVTGGKNIQYF.

This chain joins TRBV15 and TRBJ1-1; 7 bases map to TRBD1. CDR3 size: 14 residues. CDR1 and CDR2 from the germline V gene are LNHNV and YYDKDF (reference sequence). The junction had 7 bases not matched to a gene; V was cut back by 1 base and J by 8 bases. The CDR3 is CATSRVVDRPEAFF. As DNA, the CDR3 is TGTGCCACCAGCAGAGTCGTGGACAGGCCCGAAGCTTTCTTT.

This chain uses TRBV6-4 with TRBJ1-6; D is possibly TRBD1 (5 bases). This CDR3 spans 15 amino acids. Looked up from germline, CDR1 is MRHNA and CDR2 is SNTAGT. With 7 bases removed from V and 7 bases from J, the gap between germline ends came to 17 bases. CDR3 region: CASINLGVWNSPLHF. The CDR3 coding sequence is TGTGCCAGCATAAATTTAGGGGTTTGGAATTCACCCCTCCACTTT.